Shown below are 7 T cell receptor beta chains from a single sample sequenced in a study of T cell changes during pregnancy in multiple sclerosis (dated by TCRdb to between 2019 and 2020). Receptor libraries were prepared by the immunoSEQ multiplex PCR assay. The immuneACCESS repertoire file appears here via TCRdb, limited to in-frame rearrangements. These files lack a portion of the clones; in checked studies, under half of the deficit traces to unresolved V genes, and the cause of the others is not known. Here the sample has about 38,000 clones; around 91% occur a single time. Of the sample, over 0.45% falls within the top ten clones. The source was CD4+ T cells from peripheral blood mononuclear cells, collected in the second trimester of pregnancy. All receptors come from a female donor with multiple sclerosis, enrolled in a pregnancy study.

The CDR3 sequence: CAISAAGGNEKLFF. CDR3 in DNA: TGTGCCATCAGTGCGGCAGGGGGGAATGAAAAACTGTTTTTT. The rearrangement links TRBV10-3 to TRBJ1-4, with TRBD1 identical over 7 bases. CDR3 length: 14 residues. Germline trimming cut 4 bases from V and 5 bases from J; bases unmatched to any gene: 4. Per germline, CDR1 ENHRY and CDR2 SYGVKD.

This chain connects TRBV30 to TRBJ1-1; weak D call: TRBD1 (5 bases). The germline V gene has CDR1 GTSNPN and CDR2 SVGIG (reference sequence). The CDR3 has 11 amino acids. V shed 0 bases and J shed 11 bases, with 10 bases lying between them. CDR3 nucleotide sequence: TGTGCCTGGAGTGTGAGACAGTCTGCTTTCTTT. Translating gives CAWSVRQSAFF.

V and J are TRBV4-1 and TRBJ2-7; no reliable D call. This CDR3 contains 16 residues. Germline V gene lookup returns CDR1 MGHRA and CDR2 YSYEKL. The germline V and J ends were trimmed by 2 bases and 0 bases, with 14 bases remaining between them. This chain's CDR3 is CASSQFVYPSSYEQYF. The DNA of the CDR3 is TGCGCCAGCAGCCAATTTGTCTACCCGAGCTCCTACGAGCAGTACTTC.

The rearrangement uses TRBV18 and TRBJ2-2, with 7 bases identical to TRBD1. CDR3 size: 13 residues. Per germline, CDR1 KGHSH and CDR2 LQKENI. V trimming: 3 bases; J trimming: 5 bases; junction bases outside the gene matches: 0. CDR3: CASSPTGTGELFF. CDR3 sequence (DNA): TGTGCCAGCTCACCGACAGGGACCGGGGAGCTGTTTTTT.

This chain links TRBV21-1 with TRBJ2-7; the D call TRBD1 from the table was never checked on the DNA. TRBV21-1 is labeled a pseudogene. The CDR3 length is 16 residues. In DNA form, the CDR3 reads TGTGCCAGCAGCAAAAAGAGGTGGACAGGGGGACACGAGCAGTACTTC. It codes for CASSKKRWTGGHEQYF.

The gene calls are TRBV18 and TRBJ2-7; 8 nucleotides match TRBD2. Germline V gene lookup returns CDR1 KGHSH and CDR2 LQKENI. The junction had 8 bases not matched to a gene; V was cut back by 3 bases and J by 4 bases. The CDR3 length is 15 residues. CDR3 DNA: TGTGCCAGCTCACCGACTGGGCGGGAGGATTACGAGCAGTACTTC. Encoded protein: CASSPTGREDYEQYF.

The chain couples TRBV5-4 to TRBJ2-7; TRBD2 might be the D (6 bases). CDR3 length: 13 amino acids. From germline, CDR1 is SGHNT and CDR2 YYREEE (reference sequence). The ends were cut back, 0 bases at V and 2 bases at J, with 6 bases in the middle. The CDR3 region has the DNA TGTGCCAGCAGCTTGGGCGGGACCTACGAGCAGTACTTC. Its protein is CASSLGGTYEQYF.